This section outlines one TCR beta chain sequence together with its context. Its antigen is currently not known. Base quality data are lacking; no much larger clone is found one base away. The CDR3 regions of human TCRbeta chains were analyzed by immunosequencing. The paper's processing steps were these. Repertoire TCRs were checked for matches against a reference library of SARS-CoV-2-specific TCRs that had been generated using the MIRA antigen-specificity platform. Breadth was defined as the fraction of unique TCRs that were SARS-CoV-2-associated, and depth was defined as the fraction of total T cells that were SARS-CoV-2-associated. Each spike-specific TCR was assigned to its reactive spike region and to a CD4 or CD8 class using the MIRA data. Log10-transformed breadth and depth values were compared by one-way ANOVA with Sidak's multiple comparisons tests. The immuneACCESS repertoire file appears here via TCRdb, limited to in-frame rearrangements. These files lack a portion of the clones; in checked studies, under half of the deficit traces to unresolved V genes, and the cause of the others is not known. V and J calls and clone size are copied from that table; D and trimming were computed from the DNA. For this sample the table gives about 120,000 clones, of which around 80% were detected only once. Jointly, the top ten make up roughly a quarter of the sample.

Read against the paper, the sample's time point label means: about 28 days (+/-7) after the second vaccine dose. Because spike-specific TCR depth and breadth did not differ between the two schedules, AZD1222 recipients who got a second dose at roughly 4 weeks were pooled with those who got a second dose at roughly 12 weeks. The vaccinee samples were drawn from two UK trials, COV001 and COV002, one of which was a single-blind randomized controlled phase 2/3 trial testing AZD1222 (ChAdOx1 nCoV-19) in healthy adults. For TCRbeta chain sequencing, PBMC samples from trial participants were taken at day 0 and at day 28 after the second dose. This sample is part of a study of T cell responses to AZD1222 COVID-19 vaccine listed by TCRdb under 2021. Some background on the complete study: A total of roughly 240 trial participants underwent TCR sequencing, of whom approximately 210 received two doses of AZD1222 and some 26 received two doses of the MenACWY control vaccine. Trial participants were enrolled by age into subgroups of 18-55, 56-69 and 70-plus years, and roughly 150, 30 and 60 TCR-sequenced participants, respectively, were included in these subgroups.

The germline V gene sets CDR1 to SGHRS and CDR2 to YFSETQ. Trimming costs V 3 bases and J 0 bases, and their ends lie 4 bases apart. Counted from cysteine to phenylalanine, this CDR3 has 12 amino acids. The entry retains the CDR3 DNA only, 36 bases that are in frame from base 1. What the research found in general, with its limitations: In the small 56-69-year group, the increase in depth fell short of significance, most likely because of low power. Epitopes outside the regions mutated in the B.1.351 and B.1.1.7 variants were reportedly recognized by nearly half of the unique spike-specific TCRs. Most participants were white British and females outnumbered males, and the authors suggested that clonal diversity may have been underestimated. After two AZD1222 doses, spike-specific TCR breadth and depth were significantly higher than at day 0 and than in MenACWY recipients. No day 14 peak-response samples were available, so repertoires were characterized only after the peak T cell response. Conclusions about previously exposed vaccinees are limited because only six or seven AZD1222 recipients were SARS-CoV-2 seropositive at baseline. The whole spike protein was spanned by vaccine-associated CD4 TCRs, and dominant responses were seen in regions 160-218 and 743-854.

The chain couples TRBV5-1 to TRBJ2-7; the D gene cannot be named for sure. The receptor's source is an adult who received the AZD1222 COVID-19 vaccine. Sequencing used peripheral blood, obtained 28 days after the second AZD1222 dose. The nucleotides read TGCGCCAGCAGCTCCCTCTCCTACGAGCAGTACTTC. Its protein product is CASSSLSYEQYF.